A selection of T cell receptor beta chains follows, all from one sample in a study of cytomegalovirus exposure and HLA in healthy donors. Data came from immunoSEQ multiplex PCR; TCRdb stores just in-frame clones and leaves some out. Its table records under 150,000 clones. Sequenced input: PBMCs. The receptors here all came from a woman aged 55-70 years in good health and CMV-seronegative. Each CDR3 is given with its conserved first and last residue. A D gene is named only where the DNA matches it firmly.

D gene | J gene | CDR3 length | V gene | CDR3 DNA | CDR3 protein
NA | TRBJ2-6 | 18 | TRBV5-4 | TGTGCCAGCAGCTTGGCTCTGGTACAGACCTCTGGGGCCAACGTCCTGACTTTC | CASSLALVQTSGANVLTF
TRBD1 | TRBJ2-7 | 15 | TRBV5-1 | TGCGCCAGCAGCGTAATCCCGGACAGGGGGCGGGAGCAGTACTTC | CASSVIPDRGREQYF
TRBD2 | TRBJ2-3 | 16 | TRBV27 | TGTGCCAGCAGTCCGAGACTAGCGGGCTTCACAGATACGCAGTATTTT | CASSPRLAGFTDTQYF
NA | TRBJ1-1 | 14 | TRBV6-1 | TGTGCCAGCAGAGCCAGGGGCTTAAACACTGAAGCTTTCTTT | CASRARGLNTEAFF
TRBD2 | TRBJ2-1 | 17 | TRBV5-6 | TGTGCCAGCAGCTTTAAGACTAGCGGGACCCAATACAATGAGCAGTTCTTC | CASSFKTSGTQYNEQFF
NA | TRBJ2-5 | 14 | TRBV4-2 | TGTGCCAGCAGCCACTGGGACATCCAAGAGACCCAGTACTTC | CASSHWDIQETQYF
TRBD1 | TRBJ1-1 | 14 | TRBV19 | TGTGCCAGTAACCCGGGACAGTTGAACACTGAAGCTTTCTTT | CASNPGQLNTEAFF
NA | TRBJ2-7 | 11 | TRBV7-9 | TGTGCCAGCAGCGCGGTAAGCGAGCAGTACTTC | CASSAVSEQYF
TRBD2 | TRBJ2-1 | 16 | TRBV7-6 | TGTGCCAGCAGCCTCTCCCGCAGCGGGGGAGGGAGGGAGCAGTTCTTC | CASSLSRSGGGREQFF
TRBD1 | TRBJ1-4 | 14 | TRBV5-1 | TGCGCCAGCAGCAGTCAGGGGGCTAATGAAAAACTGTTTTTT | CASSSQGANEKLFF
TRBD1 | TRBJ1-2 | 13 | TRBV6-5 | TGTGCCAGCAGGGCGGGGCAGGGGGCAGGCTACACCTTC | CASRAGQGAGYTF
NA | TRBJ1-5 | 15 | TRBV4-1 | TGCGCCAGCAGCCCGGGGTCAGGGGGCAATCAGCCCCAGCATTTT | CASSPGSGGNQPQHF
NA | TRBJ1-2 | 17 | TRBV7-9 | TGTGCCAGCAGCTTAATGGGCCAGGCAAACACGGGGGGTGGCTACACCTTC | CASSLMGQANTGGGYTF
TRBD2 | TRBJ2-2 | 15 | TRBV19 | TGTGCCAGTAGTTCACCGGGACTAGCGCCCGGGGAGCTGTTTTTT | CASSSPGLAPGELFF
NA | TRBJ1-2 | 17 | TRBV2 | TGTGCCAGCAGTGAAGCCTTATTCGCCCGCCGGATGGGCGGCTACACCTTC | CASSEALFARRMGGYTF
NA | TRBJ1-6 | 14 | TRBV9 | TGTGCCAGCAGCGCACAGGCAAATAATTCACCCCTCCACTTT | CASSAQANNSPLHF
TRBD2 | TRBJ2-1 | 19 | TRBV5-1 | TGCGCCAGCAGCTTGGCACCCTCGGGACTAGCGTATGCCTACAATGAGCAGTTCTTC | CASSLAPSGLAYAYNEQFF
TRBD1 | TRBJ2-1 | 16 | TRBV28 | TGTGCCAGCAGTTTATCCCGGCAGGGGGCCTACAATGAGCAGTTCTTC | CASSLSRQGAYNEQFF
NA | TRBJ2-7 | 14 | TRBV19 | TGTGCCAGTAGTATAGCCGTCTCGAGCCTTGAGCAGTACTTC | CASSIAVSSLEQYF
NA | TRBJ1-2 | 12 | TRBV21-1 | TGTGCCAGCAGCAAATCTGAGGTACCCTACACCTTC | CASSKSEVPYTF
TRBD1 | TRBJ1-2 | 11 | TRBV30 | TGTGCCTGGGCAGGGGGTTCGGGCTACACCTTC | CAWAGGSGYTF
NA | TRBJ2-1 | 15 | TRBV30 | TGTGCCTGGAGTAGACAGGGATTAGCGGACAATGAGCAGTTCTTC | CAWSRQGLADNEQFF
NA | TRBJ1-2 | 13 | TRBV7-9 | TGTGCCAGCAGCTTAAAGTCTTCGCGTGGCTACACCTTC | CASSLKSSRGYTF
TRBD1 | TRBJ1-6 | 16 | TRBV19 | TGTGCCAGTAGTATGGGACAGGGGGCTGGTAATTCACCCCTCCACTTT | CASSMGQGAGNSPLHF
TRBD1 | TRBJ1-4 | 14 | TRBV19 | TGTGCCAGTAGTATAGCAGGGACAGCTGAAAAACTGTTTTTT | CASSIAGTAEKLFF
NA | TRBJ1-4 | 16 | TRBV11-2 | TGTGCCAGCAGCCTAGAAGGTGGGGGCATTAATGAAAAACTGTTTTTT | CASSLEGGGINEKLFF
NA | TRBJ2-7 | 14 | TRBV7-8 | TGTGCCAGCAGCCCACTACAGGGCACTCCCGAGCAGTACTTC | CASSPLQGTPEQYF